Below are 6 T cell receptor beta chains sequenced from a single sample in a study of cytomegalovirus exposure and HLA in healthy donors. It was with 60 Vbeta and 13 Jbeta primers that the PCR ran. Sequencing used immunoSEQ multiplex PCR; TCRdb keeps in-frame clones, though not all of them. This table has 150,000 or so clones, about 80% appearing once. Source material: PBMCs. The receptor set was obtained from a middle-aged man in good health and CMV-seropositive.

The rearrangement joins TRBV14 to TRBJ2-7, with 7 bases identical to TRBD1. Germline CDR1 and CDR2: SGHDN and FVKESK. There are 13 residues in the CDR3. The junction had 4 bases not matched to a gene; V was cut back by 6 bases and J by 2 bases. CDR3 amino acids: CASSRDRAYEQYF. The CDR3 DNA reads as TGTGCCAGCAGTCGAGACAGGGCCTACGAGCAGTACTTC. Supplemented by reference TRBV14 and TRBJ2-7, the full variable domain reads EAGVTQFPSHSVIEKGQTVTLRCDPISGHDNLYWYRRVMGKEIKFLLHFVKESKQDESGMPNNRFLAERTGGTYSTLKVQPAELEDSGVYFCASSRDRAYEQYFGPGTRLTVT.

This chain uses TRBV7-2 with TRBJ2-3; TRBD2 aligns across 8 bases. Germline CDR1 and CDR2: SGHTA and FQGNSA. The CDR3 has 15 residues. Trimming took 3 bases from V and 5 from J; bases not matched to a gene: 7. CDR3: CASSFGRGAIDTQYF. The CDR3 DNA follows: TGTGCCAGCAGCTTCGGGCGGGGGGCCATAGATACGCAGTATTTT.

The rearrangement joins TRBV18 to TRBJ2-3, with TRBD2 matching 12 bases. The J segment lost 7 bases and the V segment lost 2 bases, leaving 7 bases of the junction unmatched. Germline CDR1 is KGHSH and CDR2 is LQKENI. There are 16 residues in the CDR3. CDR3 region: CASSPLLAGGPHTQYF. Here the CDR3 DNA reads TGTGCCAGCTCACCATTGCTAGCGGGGGGGCCTCATACGCAGTATTTT.

The chain combines TRBV14 with TRBJ2-3; D is unresolved. The CDR3 length is 13 residues. Trimming took 2 bases from V and 2 from J, leaving 5 bases between them. Germline CDR1 is SGHDN and CDR2 is FVKESK. The CDR3 here is CASSQRVTDTQYF. DNA of the CDR3: TGTGCCAGCAGCCAACGAGTCACAGATACGCAGTATTTT.

V and J are TRBV11-3 and TRBJ2-2; D not certain. This CDR3 comprises 18 residues. Trimming removed 0 bases from V and 4 bases from J, with 18 bases in between. The germline gives CDR1 SGHNT, CDR2 YENEEA. CDR3 coding DNA: TGTGCCAGCAGCTTAGAACAAGCGTCGAGGAAAAGCACCGGGGAGCTGTTTTTT. Protein sequence: CASSLEQASRKSTGELFF.

The chain combines TRBV5-6 with TRBJ1-5; D remains ambiguous. The V and J ends lost 0 bases and 0 bases respectively, with 10 bases between them. The CDR3 is made up of 16 amino acids. CDR1 is SGHDT and CDR2 is YYEEEE in the germline V gene. CDR3 DNA sequence: TGTGCCAGCAGCTTGGGGGCAGCTTATAGCAATCAGCCCCAGCATTTT. Translated, it gives CASSLGAAYSNQPQHF.